The 16 T cell receptor beta chains below come from one sample, sequenced in a study of shared clonotypes between healthy human individuals. Produced via immunoSEQ multiplex PCR; TCRdb's table is partial and in-frame only. This sample has about 600,000 clones, with roughly 97% found just once. Material for sequencing was naive CD4+ T cells sorted from blood. Described subset: CD45RA+ positively selected. All receptors derive from a woman between 25 and 40 years old in good health.

This clone was seen only once. This sequence joins TRBV4-2 and TRBJ2-5; 8 nucleotides line up with TRBD2. V shed 1 base and J 4 bases; nucleotides not matched to a gene: 11. The CDR3 has 17 residues. The germline gives CDR1 LGHNA, CDR2 YNFKEQ. The CDR3 loop is CASSQASRAGVLETQYF. DNA of the CDR3: TGTGCCAGCAGCCAAGCGTCTCGAGCGGGAGTTTTAGAGACCCAGTACTTC.

V gene TRBV27 combines with J gene TRBJ1-3, with D possibly TRBD1 on 5 matching bases. Trimming shortened V by 6 bases and J by 9 bases, and 24 bases separated the two germline ends. There are 16 residues in the CDR3. Germline assignment: CDR1 MNHEY and CDR2 SMNVEV (reference sequence). The chain's CDR3 is CASSPGRAFREGTIYF. The CDR3 DNA sequence: TGTGCCAGCAGCCCTGGAAGAGCCTTCAGGGAGGGCACCATATATTTT.

J is TRBJ2-7 and V is TRBV7-9, with D possibly TRBD1 on 6 matching bases. Trimming took off 1 base at V and 2 bases at J, with 15 bases between the two ends. CDR1 SEHNR and CDR2 FQNEAQ come from the germline V gene (reference sequence). The CDR3 totals 16 residues. CDR3 loop: CASSLVTGISTYEQYF. The CDR3 region has the DNA TGTGCCAGCAGCTTAGTCACAGGGATTTCTACCTACGAGCAGTACTTC.

The genes are TRBV2 and TRBJ1-5, with 7 nucleotides matching TRBD1. CDR1 SNHLY and CDR2 FYNNEI come from the germline V gene. This CDR3 has 14 amino acids. V was pared by 4 bases and J by 7 bases, with 7 bases of the junction left unmatched. CDR3 sequence reads: CASSGTGYEQPQHF. CDR3 in DNA: TGTGCCAGCAGTGGGACAGGCTACGAACAGCCCCAGCATTTT. The variable domain in full, completed from reference TRBV2 and TRBJ1-5, reads EPEVTQTPSHQVTQMGQEVILRCVPISNHLYFYWYRQILGQKVEFLVSFYNNEISEKSEIFDDQFSVERPDGSNFTLKIRSTKLEDSAMYFCASSGTGYEQPQHFGDGTRLSIL.

V is TRBV5-1 and J is TRBJ2-3; either TRBD1 or TRBD2 may fit D (6 bases each). The ends were cut back, 1 base at V and 4 bases at J, with 13 bases in the middle. The length of the CDR3 is 15 residues. CDR1 and CDR2 from the germline V gene are SGHRS and YFSETQ. The CDR3 region has the DNA TGCGCCAGCAGCTTGTCCGTAGGGGGGCCAGATACGCAGTATTTT. This codes for CASSLSVGGPDTQYF.

V is TRBV27 and J is TRBJ2-5; 7 bases are shared with TRBD1. The J call is in doubt because the DNA end fits TRBJ2-7 better. Germline V gene sequence: CDR1 MNHEY, CDR2 SMNVEV (reference sequence). This CDR3 comprises 16 residues. In nucleotides, the CDR3 is TGTGCCAGCAGCTCACAAGCGTCGGGACAGTTCTACGAGCAGTACTTC. Translation: CASSSQASGQFYEQYF.

The chain employs TRBV5-4 and TRBJ2-1; the D gene could be TRBD1 or TRBD2 (5 bases each). V shed 0 bases and J shed 10 bases, with 14 bases lying between them. This CDR3 is built from 14 residues. The germline V gene has CDR1 SGHNT and CDR2 YYREEE (reference sequence). The CDR3 here is CASSLEGPVREQFF. The CDR3 DNA sequence: TGTGCCAGCAGCTTGGAGGGACCCGTGAGGGAGCAGTTCTTC.

The chain joins TRBV28 to TRBJ1-4, with D possibly matching TRBD1 (6 bases). Trimming pared 4 bases from V and 7 bases from J, leaving 13 bases between. This CDR3 comprises 14 residues. Per the germline V gene, CDR1 is MDHEN and CDR2 is SYDVKM. The CDR3 region has the DNA TGTGCCAGCAGTTCGGGACATTCGGGTGAAAAACTGTTTTTT. It yields the protein CASSSGHSGEKLFF.

The CDR3 region has the DNA TGCGCCAGCGGAAGAGGGAACTACGAGCAGTACTTC. Its protein product is CASGRGNYEQYF. V usage is TRBV10-2 and J usage is TRBJ2-7; weak D call: TRBD2 (5 bases). Germline-derived CDR1 and CDR2 are WSHSY and SAAADI. The germline V and J ends were trimmed by 8 bases and 3 bases, with 11 bases remaining between them. The CDR3 has 12 residues.

The V and J genes are TRBV6-5 and TRBJ2-1; D perhaps matches TRBD2 (6 bases). The V and J ends lost 2 bases and 10 bases respectively, with 15 bases between them. Germline assignment: CDR1 MNHEY and CDR2 SVGAGI. This CDR3 has 14 amino acids. In DNA form, the CDR3 reads TGTGCCAGCAGTTACGGGACCCACCGGGGGGAGCAGTTCTTC. Encoded protein: CASSYGTHRGEQFF.

This sequence joins TRBV5-5 and TRBJ2-7; no clear D. V lost 2 bases to trimming and J lost 1 base, with 7 bases between them. This CDR3 has 13 amino acids. CDR1 is SGHKS and CDR2 is YYEKEE in the germline V gene (reference sequence). The CDR3: CASSFTFSYEQYF. The CDR3 region has the DNA TGTGCCAGCAGCTTCACGTTTTCCTACGAGCAGTACTTC.

The chain carries TRBV5-1 and TRBJ2-7, with D perhaps TRBD2 (5 bases). The CDR3 has 13 residues. CDR1 and CDR2 (germline): SGHRS, YFSETQ. Trimming left V 4 bases short and J 2 bases short, with 10 bases between. CDR3 bases: TGCGCCAGCAGCACCCGGGGAACCTACGAGCAGTACTTC. Its translation: CASSTRGTYEQYF.

V gene TRBV19 combines with J gene TRBJ2-5, with D uncertain. The germline V gene has CDR1 LNHDA and CDR2 SQIVND (reference sequence). Trimming stripped 3 bases from V and 1 base from J, with 3 bases between. This CDR3 is 12 amino acids long. The chain's CDR3 is CASSMAQETQYF. The CDR3 DNA sequence: TGTGCCAGTAGTATGGCCCAAGAGACCCAGTACTTC.

In its sample, this clone was seen once. The V gene is TRBV9, the J gene TRBJ1-2, with a tentative D call TRBD1 (5 bases). CDR1 and CDR2 from the germline V gene are SGDLS and YYNGEE. Trimming cost V 0 bases and J 3 bases, with 12 bases left between them. The CDR3 contains 15 residues. CDR3 DNA sequence: TGTGCCAGCAGCGTAGACCGCGGAGGGGACTATGGCTACACCTTC. This sequence encodes CASSVDRGGDYGYTF.

This clone was seen once. Here the CDR3 reads CASSSSGTGVRNYEQYF. The CDR3 DNA follows: TGTGCCAGCAGTTCATCCGGGACAGGGGTTCGGAACTACGAGCAGTACTTC. V usage is TRBV28 and J usage is TRBJ2-7; TRBD1 matches at 10 bases. The CDR3 sequence is 17 residues long. The ends lost 4 bases at V and 3 bases at J; junction bases unmatched: 12. Per germline, CDR1 MDHEN and CDR2 SYDVKM.

CDR3 residues: CASRPRPNEQYF. The CDR3 region has the DNA TGTGCCAGCAGGCCAAGGCCCAACGAGCAGTACTTC. V is TRBV6-1 and J is TRBJ2-7, with no clear D. V was shortened by 6 bases and J by 5 bases, with 11 bases between the two germline ends. The germline CDR1 and CDR2 sequences are MNHNS and SASEGT. The CDR3 loop spans 12 amino acids.